One and the same sample provided the 23 T cell receptor beta chains below, sequenced in a study of CD8+ T cells in alopecia areata. The treatment here: oral pan-JAK inhibitor, 5-10 mg twice daily. TCR sequencing used cDNA made by reverse transcription of extracted RNA. Using immunoSEQ multiplex PCR, the repertoire was profiled, and TCRdb retains in-frame clones only, with some absent. This table has under 200,000 clones, 55% to 75% appearing once. The specimen comprised CD4+ T cells sorted from blood, sampled at week 24, from a patient treated with tofacitinib. The receptor source for this set is a human donor with alopecia areata.

The chain joins TRBV30 to TRBJ1-4; D gene uncertain. This CDR3 spans 12 amino acids. From germline, CDR1 is GTSNPN and CDR2 SVGIG (reference sequence). The ends were cut back, 4 bases at V and 4 bases at J, with 7 bases in the middle. The CDR3 sequence: CAWTRNNEKLFF. The CDR3 region has the DNA TGTGCCTGGACACGGAATAATGAAAAACTGTTTTTT.

V usage is TRBV5-4 and J usage is TRBJ2-5, with 11 bases that match TRBD2. The CDR3 loop spans 13 amino acids. CDR1 is SGHNT, CDR2 YYREEE, per germline (reference sequence). V shed 7 bases, J shed 6 bases, and the junction held 5 bases outside the gene matches. The CDR3 nucleotides are TGTGCCAGCGGTCAGACTAGCGGGAAGACCCAGTACTTC. It yields the protein CASGQTSGKTQYF.

This clone appeared a few times. This chain joins TRBV29-1 and TRBJ1-1; no clear D gene. The CDR3 covers 14 residues. V dropped 1 base and J dropped 0 bases, with 9 bases sitting between them. CDR1 is SQVTM, CDR2 ANQGSEA, per germline. CDR3 sequence: CSVEGKLMNTEAFF. CDR3 bases: TGCAGCGTTGAAGGGAAACTCATGAACACTGAAGCTTTCTTT.

There are a few counts of this clone. Other DNA sequences from this sample encode an identical CDR3 as well. CDR3 in DNA: TGTGCCAGCAGTTACTCGGTCGGAAGAATGAACACTGAAGCTTTCTTT. Translation gives CASSYSVGRMNTEAFF. This chain joins TRBV6-6 and TRBJ1-1; no clear D gene. The V and J ends lost 0 bases and 0 bases respectively, with 11 bases between them. This CDR3 contains 16 residues. The V gene's germline CDR1 is MNHNY and CDR2 SVGAGI (reference sequence).

This chain links TRBV23-1 with TRBJ1-2; no definite D call. TRBV23-1 belongs to the ORF category, with a function that is uncertain. The CDR3 has 14 amino acids. The V end lost 6 bases, the J end lost 5 bases, and 16 bases lay between the germline ends. The CDR3 DNA is TGCGCCAGCAGCCCCTTCCTTGCGGGTTATGGCTACACCTTC. Protein product: CASSPFLAGYGYTF.

Remarks on this clone: Relative to the germline gene, one junction end is altered; a read error may explain this. V and J are TRBV30 and TRBJ1-6; 9 bases match TRBD1. The germline gives CDR1 GTSNPN, CDR2 SVGIG (reference sequence). This CDR3 is built from 18 residues. CDR3 protein: CARSRDASTGGSNSPLHF. The CDR3 nucleotides are TGTGCCCGGAGCCGTGATGCGTCGACAGGGGGGAGTAATTCACCCCTCCACTTT.

V and J are TRBV4-1 and TRBJ2-5; D call uncertain. Germline loops: CDR1 MGHRA, CDR2 YSYEKL. This CDR3 spans 13 amino acids. Between the trimmed V and J ends, which lost 0 bases and 7 bases, there was a span of 9 bases. The CDR3 nucleotides are TGCGCCAGCAGCCAAGAACAGCTCGCGACCCAGTACTTC. It is translated as CASSQEQLATQYF.

In this sample, this clone turned up a few times. The chain uses TRBV5-6 and TRBJ1-2; tentative D call: TRBD1 (5 bases). Looked up from germline, CDR1 is SGHDT and CDR2 is YYEEEE. The CDR3 is made up of 15 amino acids. Trimming cost V 4 bases and J 8 bases, with 21 bases left between them. In nucleotides, the CDR3 is TGTGCCAGCAGCCCAGGGCCGGCGCGCACCGGGGGCTACACCTTC. Its translation is CASSPGPARTGGYTF.

This clone was counted many times. The chain is built from TRBV7-2 and TRBJ2-1; D not certain. V lost 6 bases to trimming and J lost 7 bases, with 10 bases between them. The CDR3 runs 12 residues. Looked up from germline, CDR1 is SGHTA and CDR2 is FQGNSA. The CDR3 DNA reads TGTGCCAGCAGATCGACCGCAAATGAGCAGTTCTTC. This gives the protein CASRSTANEQFF.

CDR3 nucleotides: TGTGCCAGCACCTCGGTCGCGGGGGGGGATACGCAGTATTTT. Translated: CASTSVAGGDTQYF. J is TRBJ2-3 and V is TRBV6-5; 9 nucleotides align to TRBD2. The CDR3 is 14 amino acids. Germline CDR1 and CDR2: MNHEY and SVGAGI. The trim removed 7 bases at V and 6 bases at J, leaving 8 bases unmatched.

This clone showed up just a few times. The chain recombines TRBV29-1 with TRBJ1-5; maybe TRBD1 (6 bases). V lost 6 bases and J 6 bases, leaving 18 bases between the germline ends. The CDR3 has 14 amino acids. CDR1 and CDR2 from the germline V gene are SQVTM and ANQGSEA. The CDR3 protein is CSVDSGGAGQPQHF. CDR3 sequence (DNA): TGCAGCGTAGACTCGGGGGGCGCGGGTCAGCCCCAGCATTTT.

The V gene is TRBV4-2, the J gene TRBJ1-4; the D is unclear. Germline loops: CDR1 LGHNA, CDR2 YNFKEQ. V lost 2 bases and J 6 bases, leaving 13 bases between the germline ends. The CDR3 spans 15 residues. The CDR3 region is CASSQSAGGDEKLFF. CDR3 DNA: TGTGCCAGCAGCCAAAGCGCGGGTGGAGATGAAAAACTGTTTTTT.

This clone has more than one count but fewer than ten. The chain carries TRBV7-3 and TRBJ2-3; 9 nucleotides line up with TRBD2. V shed 4 bases and J 7 bases; nucleotides not matched to a gene: 9. CDR3 length: 15 residues. CDR1 SGHTA and CDR2 FQGTGA come from the germline V gene. This CDR3 reads CASSSSGGTSYTQYF. The CDR3 bases are TGTGCCAGCAGCTCCAGCGGGGGGACTTCGTATACGCAGTATTTT.

The chain combines TRBV7-9 with TRBJ1-1; D not resolved. V was shortened by 0 bases and J by 1 base, with 6 bases between the two germline ends. Germline V lookup: CDR1 SEHNR, CDR2 FQNEAQ (reference sequence). The CDR3 spans 14 residues. The CDR3 bases are TGTGCCAGCAGCTTAGCACAGCAGAACACTGAAGCTTTCTTT. Translating it yields CASSLAQQNTEAFF.

This chain uses TRBV10-3 with TRBJ1-5, with D perhaps TRBD1 (5 bases). Trimming removed 4 bases at V and 11 bases at J, with 15 bases between. This CDR3 has 13 amino acids. The germline gives CDR1 ENHRY, CDR2 SYGVKD. CDR3 DNA: TGTGCCATCAGTGCGGTGAGTCGGGGCGCCCAGCATTTT. It specifies CAISAVSRGAQHF.

V usage is TRBV2 and J usage is TRBJ2-4, with 10 bases matching TRBD2. This CDR3 has 18 residues. The germline V gene encodes CDR1 SNHLY and CDR2 FYNNEI. V dropped 3 bases and J dropped 0; count of bases not matched to a gene: 8. In DNA, the CDR3 is TGTGCCAGCAGTGAGATAGCGGGGGGTACTCTAGCCAAAAACATTCAGTACTTC. This sequence encodes CASSEIAGGTLAKNIQYF.

This clone was seen a few times. The chain carries TRBV5-4 and TRBJ2-7, with 7 bases that match TRBD1. The CDR3 is 14 amino acids. The ends lost 5 bases at V and 1 base at J; junction bases unmatched: 6. Germline CDR1 and CDR2: SGHNT and YYREEE (reference sequence). CDR3 bases: TGTGCCAGCAGGAAGGAGACAGGGTCCTACGAGCAGTACTTC. Translating gives CASRKETGSYEQYF.

The gene calls are TRBV29-1 and TRBJ1-2; D unclear. Germline-derived CDR1 and CDR2 are SQVTM and ANQGSEA. The CDR3 runs to 12 residues. The V end was cut by 4 bases, the J end by 3 bases, with 9 bases between. CDR3 sequence: CSVAWTDYGYTF. CDR3 nucleotides: TGCAGCGTTGCTTGGACGGACTATGGCTACACCTTC.

There are a few counts of this clone. The CDR3 reads CASSYRDSTGELFF. The CDR3, as DNA: TGTGCCAGCAGCTACCGGGACTCGACCGGGGAGCTGTTTTTT. V usage is TRBV11-2 and J usage is TRBJ2-2; TRBD2 is a possible D gene (6 bases). With 4 bases removed from V and 5 bases from J, the gap between germline ends came to 11 bases. CDR1 SGHAT and CDR2 FQNNGV come from the germline V gene. The CDR3 is made up of 14 amino acids.

The chain has TRBV10-2 and TRBJ1-5, with D unresolved. Germline V lookup: CDR1 WSHSY, CDR2 SAAADI. Between the trimmed V and J ends, which lost 0 bases and 9 bases, there was a span of 18 bases. The CDR3 is made up of 16 amino acids. CDR3 residues: CASSESSMGKIRPQHF. CDR3 DNA sequence: TGCGCCAGCAGTGAGTCGAGTATGGGGAAGATTCGGCCCCAGCATTTT.

This clone was recorded only once. The chain couples TRBV29-1 to TRBJ2-7; a possible D gene is TRBD2 (5 bases). The CDR3 has 13 amino acids. The V and J ends lost 1 base and 3 bases respectively, with 10 bases between them. Germline values: CDR1 SQVTM, CDR2 ANQGSEA. The CDR3 loop reads CSVEGVRDYEQYF. Written as DNA, the CDR3 is TGCAGCGTTGAAGGGGTCCGGGACTACGAGCAGTACTTC.

This CDR3 is CASSFGTSVLGADTQYF. CDR3 sequence (DNA): TGTGCCAGCAGTTTTGGGACTAGCGTTTTGGGGGCAGATACGCAGTATTTT. The V call is TRBV27, the J call TRBJ2-3; 10 nucleotides line up with TRBD2. CDR1 MNHEY and CDR2 SMNVEV come from the germline V gene (reference sequence). CDR3 size: 17 residues. V shed 3 bases, J shed 4 bases, and the junction held 10 bases outside the gene matches.

The rearrangement joins TRBV29-1 to TRBJ2-1; 11 bases agree with TRBD2. The germline V gene encodes CDR1 SQVTM and CDR2 ANQGSEA. The CDR3 contains 14 residues. Trimming took 6 bases from V and 9 from J; bases not matched to a gene: 10. The CDR3: CSVGLAVNWGEQFF. The CDR3 DNA sequence: TGCAGCGTGGGACTAGCGGTTAATTGGGGTGAGCAGTTCTTC.